The rows below give T cell receptor beta chains drawn from one sample of a study of post-analysis software for immune sequencing data. TCRdb itself ran the PCR reads through MiXCR, one entry per CDR3 protein. The sample consists of some 190,000 distinct CDR3 sequences, 25% to 35% of them appearing once. Sequenced material: blood. The receptor set was obtained from a girl between 2 and 17 years old with multiple sclerosis. Both conserved end residues are part of each CDR3. The D gene is left open where the match is weak. Clone sizes are given selectively: once, few, many, or a class where the clone is expanded.

>TRBV5-1|-|once|TRBJ1-1
TGCGCCAGCAGCTTGGTTGCATCGAGGAACACTGGAGCTTTCTTT
CASSLVASRNTGAFF
>TRBV7-9|TRBD1|many|TRBJ2-1
TGTGCCAGCAGCTATCCGGACAGGGCCGTGGATGAGCAGTTCTTC
CASSYPDRAVDEQFF
>TRBV7-2|TRBD1|few|TRBJ2-1
TGTGCCAGCAGCTCGTGGACAGGGAAGAATGAGCAGTTCTTC
CASSSWTGKNEQFF
>TRBV6-6|-|-|TRBJ2-5
TGTGCCAGCAGTTACTCGATCGGCAGACAAGAGACCCAGTACTTC
CASSYSIGRQETQYF
>TRBV29-1|-|-|TRBJ1-4
TGCAGCGGGATGGACAGTCGGAGTGAAAAACTGTTTTTT
CSGMDSRSEKLFF
>TRBV20-1|-|many|TRBJ2-3
TGCAGTGCTAGTTCCACCTCAGGCACAGATACGCAGTATTTT
CSASSTSGTDTQYF
>TRBV5-1|-|-|TRBJ2-1
TGCGCCAGCAGAAAGGAGGGGATTTGGGACAATGAGCAGTTCTTC
CASRKEGIWDNEQFF
>TRBV4-1|-|-|TRBJ2-5
TGCGCCAGCAGCCAAGTCGTGATCTCAGGGAAGGAGACCCAGTACTTC
CASSQVVISGKETQYF
>TRBV5-6|TRBD1|many|TRBJ2-5
TGTGCCAGCAGCTCGAGGGGGCGACTCATCCAAGAGACCCAGTACTTC
CASSSRGRLIQETQYF
>TRBV18|TRBD1|-|TRBJ1-1
TGTGCCAGCTCACCACCGACGTCCAGGGGGCGTAGAAACACTGAAGCTTTCTTT
CASSPPTSRGRRNTEAFF
>TRBV4-1|-|-|TRBJ1-1
TGCGCCAGCAGCCAAGTAATGTACAGTCTCGGCACTGAAGCTTTCTTT
CASSQVMYSLGTEAFF
>TRBV20-1|TRBD2|-|TRBJ2-7
TGCAGTGCTAGAGTCTGGGCGGGGGTCGGGTACGAGCAGTACTTC
CSARVWAGVGYEQYF